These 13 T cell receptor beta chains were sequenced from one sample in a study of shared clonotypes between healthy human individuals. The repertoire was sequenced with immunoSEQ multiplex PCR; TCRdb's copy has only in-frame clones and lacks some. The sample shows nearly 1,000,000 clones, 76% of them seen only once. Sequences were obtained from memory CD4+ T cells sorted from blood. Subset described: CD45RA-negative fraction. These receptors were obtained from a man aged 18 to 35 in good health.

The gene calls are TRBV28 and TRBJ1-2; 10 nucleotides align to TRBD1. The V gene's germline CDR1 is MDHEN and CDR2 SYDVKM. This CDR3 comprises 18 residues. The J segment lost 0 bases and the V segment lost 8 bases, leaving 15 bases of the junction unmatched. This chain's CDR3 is CASQTPLDRGKANYGYTF. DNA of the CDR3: TGTGCCAGCCAAACACCGCTGGACAGGGGGAAGGCTAACTATGGCTACACCTTC.

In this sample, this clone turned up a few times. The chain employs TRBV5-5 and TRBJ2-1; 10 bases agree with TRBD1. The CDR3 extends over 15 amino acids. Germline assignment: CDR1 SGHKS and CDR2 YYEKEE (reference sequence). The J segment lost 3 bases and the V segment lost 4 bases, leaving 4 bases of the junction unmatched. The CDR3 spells CASSRGTGVYNEQFF. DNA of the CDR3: TGTGCCAGCAGCAGGGGGACAGGGGTCTACAATGAGCAGTTCTTC.

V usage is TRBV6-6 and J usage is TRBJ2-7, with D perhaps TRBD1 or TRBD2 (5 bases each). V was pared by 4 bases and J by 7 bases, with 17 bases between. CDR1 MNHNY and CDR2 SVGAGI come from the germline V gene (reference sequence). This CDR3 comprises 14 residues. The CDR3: CASSLGPSKGEQYF. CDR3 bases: TGTGCCAGCAGTTTGGGACCTTCCAAAGGGGAGCAGTACTTC.

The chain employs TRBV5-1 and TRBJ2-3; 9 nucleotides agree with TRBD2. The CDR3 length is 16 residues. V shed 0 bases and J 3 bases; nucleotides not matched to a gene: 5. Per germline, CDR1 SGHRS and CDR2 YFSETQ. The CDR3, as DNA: TGCGCCAGCAGCTTGGATGGGACTAGCTCGACAGATACGCAGTATTTT. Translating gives CASSLDGTSSTDTQYF.

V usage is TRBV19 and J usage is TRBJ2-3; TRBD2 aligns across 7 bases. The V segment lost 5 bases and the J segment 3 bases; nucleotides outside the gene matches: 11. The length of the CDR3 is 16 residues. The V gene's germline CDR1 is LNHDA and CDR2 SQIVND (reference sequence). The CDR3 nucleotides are TGTGCCAGTAGTCCACTCGGGGACTACGGAACAGATACGCAGTATTTT. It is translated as CASSPLGDYGTDTQYF.

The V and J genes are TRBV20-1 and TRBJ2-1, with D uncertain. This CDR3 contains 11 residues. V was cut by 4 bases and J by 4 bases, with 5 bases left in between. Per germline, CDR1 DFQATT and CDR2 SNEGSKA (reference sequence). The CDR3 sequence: CSATYYNEQFF. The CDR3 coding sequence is TGCAGTGCTACTTATTACAATGAGCAGTTCTTC.

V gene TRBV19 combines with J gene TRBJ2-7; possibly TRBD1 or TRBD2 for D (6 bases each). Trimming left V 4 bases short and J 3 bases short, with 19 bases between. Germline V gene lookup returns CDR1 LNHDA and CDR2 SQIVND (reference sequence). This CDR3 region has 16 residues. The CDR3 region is CASSTALWGASYEQYF. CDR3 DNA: TGTGCCAGTAGTACCGCTTTGTGGGGGGCCAGCTACGAGCAGTACTTC.

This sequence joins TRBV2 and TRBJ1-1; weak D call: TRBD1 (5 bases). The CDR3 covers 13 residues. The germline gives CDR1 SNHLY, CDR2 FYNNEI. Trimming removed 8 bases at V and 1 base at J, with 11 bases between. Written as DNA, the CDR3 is TGTGCCAGCGTGGGGCTCGGGAACACTGAAGCTTTCTTT. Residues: CASVGLGNTEAFF.

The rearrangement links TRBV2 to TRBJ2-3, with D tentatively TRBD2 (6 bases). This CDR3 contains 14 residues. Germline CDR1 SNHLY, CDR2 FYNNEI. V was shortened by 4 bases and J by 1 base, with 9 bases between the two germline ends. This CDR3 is CASSVTGGTDTQYF. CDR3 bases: TGTGCCAGCAGTGTTACGGGGGGCACAGATACGCAGTATTTT.

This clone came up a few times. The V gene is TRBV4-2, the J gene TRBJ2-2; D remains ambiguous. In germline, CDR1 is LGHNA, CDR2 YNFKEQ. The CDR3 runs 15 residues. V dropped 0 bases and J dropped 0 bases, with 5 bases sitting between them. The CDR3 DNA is TGTGCCAGCAGCCAAGATCCAGCGAACACCGGGGAGCTGTTTTTT. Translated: CASSQDPANTGELFF.

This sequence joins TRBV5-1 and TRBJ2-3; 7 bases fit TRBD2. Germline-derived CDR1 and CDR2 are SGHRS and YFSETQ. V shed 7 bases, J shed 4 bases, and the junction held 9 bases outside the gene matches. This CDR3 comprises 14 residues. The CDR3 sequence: CASGPQRGADTQYF. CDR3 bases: TGCGCCAGCGGCCCCCAGCGGGGCGCAGATACGCAGTATTTT.

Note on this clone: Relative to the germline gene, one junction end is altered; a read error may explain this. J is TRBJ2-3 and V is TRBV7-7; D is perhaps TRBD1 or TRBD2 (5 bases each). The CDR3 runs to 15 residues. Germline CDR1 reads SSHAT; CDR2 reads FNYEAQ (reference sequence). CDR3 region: CASSFGGSSTDTQYF. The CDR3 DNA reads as TGTGCTAGCAGCTTTGGGGGATCTAGCACAGATACGCAGTATTTT.

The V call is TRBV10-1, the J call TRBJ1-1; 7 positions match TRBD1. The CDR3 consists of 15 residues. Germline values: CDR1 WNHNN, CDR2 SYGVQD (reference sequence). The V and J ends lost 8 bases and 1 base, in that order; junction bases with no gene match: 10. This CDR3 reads CASGKQGLGNTEAFF. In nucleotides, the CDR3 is TGCGCCAGCGGGAAACAGGGGTTAGGGAACACTGAAGCTTTCTTT.